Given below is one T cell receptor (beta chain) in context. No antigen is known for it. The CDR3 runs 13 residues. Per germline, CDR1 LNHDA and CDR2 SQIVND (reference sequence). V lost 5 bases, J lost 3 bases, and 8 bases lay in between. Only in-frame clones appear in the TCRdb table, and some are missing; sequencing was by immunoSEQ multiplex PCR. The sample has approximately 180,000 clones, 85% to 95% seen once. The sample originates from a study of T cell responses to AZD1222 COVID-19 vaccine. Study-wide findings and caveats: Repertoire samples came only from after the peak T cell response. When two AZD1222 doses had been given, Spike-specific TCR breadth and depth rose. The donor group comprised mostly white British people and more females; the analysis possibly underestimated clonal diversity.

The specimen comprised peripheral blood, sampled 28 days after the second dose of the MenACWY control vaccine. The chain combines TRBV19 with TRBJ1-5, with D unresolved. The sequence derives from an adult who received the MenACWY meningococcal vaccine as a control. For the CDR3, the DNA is TGTGCCAGTAGTCTAAGGACCAATCAGCCCCAGCATTTT. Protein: CASSLRTNQPQHF. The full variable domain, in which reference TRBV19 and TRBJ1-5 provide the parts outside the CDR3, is DGGITQSPKYLFRKEGQNVTLSCEQNLNHDAMYWYRQDPGQGLRLIYYSQIVNDFQKGDIAEGYSVSREKKESFPLTVTSAQKNPTAFYLCASSLRTNQPQHFGDGTRLSIL.